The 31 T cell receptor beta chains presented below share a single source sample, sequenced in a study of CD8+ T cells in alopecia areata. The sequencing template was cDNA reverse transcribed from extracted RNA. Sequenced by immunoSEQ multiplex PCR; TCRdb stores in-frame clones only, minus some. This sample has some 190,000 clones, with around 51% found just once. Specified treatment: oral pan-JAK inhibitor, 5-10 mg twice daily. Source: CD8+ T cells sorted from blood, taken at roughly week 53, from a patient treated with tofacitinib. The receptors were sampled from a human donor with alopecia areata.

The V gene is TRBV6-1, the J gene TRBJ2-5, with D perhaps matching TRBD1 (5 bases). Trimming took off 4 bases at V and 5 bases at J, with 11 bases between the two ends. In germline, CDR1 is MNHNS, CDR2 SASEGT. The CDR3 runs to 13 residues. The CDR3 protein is CASSALGAETQYF. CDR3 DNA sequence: TGTGCCAGCAGTGCCCTAGGGGCGGAGACCCAGTACTTC.

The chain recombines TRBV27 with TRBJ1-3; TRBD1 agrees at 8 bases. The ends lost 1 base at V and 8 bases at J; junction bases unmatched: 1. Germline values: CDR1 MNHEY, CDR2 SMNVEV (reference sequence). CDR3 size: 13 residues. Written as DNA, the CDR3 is TGTGCCAGCAGTTTATTGACAGGGGACACCATATATTTT. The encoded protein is CASSLLTGDTIYF.

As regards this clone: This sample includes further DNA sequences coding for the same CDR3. CDR3 nucleotides: TGTGCCTGGAGTCCTGATAGCAATCAGCCCCAGCATTTT. This translates into CAWSPDSNQPQHF. V is TRBV30 and J is TRBJ1-5; D uncertain. This CDR3 has 13 residues. Germline V gene lookup returns CDR1 GTSNPN and CDR2 SVGIG (reference sequence). Between the trimmed V and J ends, which lost 2 bases and 0 bases, there was a span of 5 bases. Variable domain in full (rest from reference TRBV30 and TRBJ1-5): SQTIHQWPATLVQPVGSPLSLECTVEGTSNPNLYWYRQAAGRGLQLLFYSVGIGQISSEVPQNLSASRPQDRQFILSSKKLLLSDSGFYLCAWSPDSNQPQHFGDGTRLSIL.

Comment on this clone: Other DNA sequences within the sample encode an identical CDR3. The CDR3 protein is CASSLVPNTEAFF. The CDR3 DNA follows: TGCGCCAGCAGCTTGGTTCCGAACACTGAAGCTTTCTTT. This rearrangement joins TRBV5-1 to TRBJ1-1, with D unresolved. Germline CDR1 reads SGHRS; CDR2 reads YFSETQ. The V end lost 0 bases, the J end lost 1 base, and 4 bases lay between the germline ends. The CDR3 is 13 amino acids.

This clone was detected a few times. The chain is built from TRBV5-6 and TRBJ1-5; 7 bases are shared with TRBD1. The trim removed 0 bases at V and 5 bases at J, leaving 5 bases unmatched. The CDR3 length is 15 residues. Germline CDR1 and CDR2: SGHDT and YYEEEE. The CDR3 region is CASSLGDSKHQPQHF. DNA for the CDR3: TGTGCCAGCAGCTTGGGGGACAGCAAACATCAGCCCCAGCATTTT. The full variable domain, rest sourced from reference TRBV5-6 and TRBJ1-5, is DAGVTQSPTHLIKTRGQQVTLRCSPKSGHDTVSWYQQALGQGPQFIFQYYEEEERQRGNFPDRFSGHQFPNYSSELNVNALLLGDSALYLCASSLGDSKHQPQHFGDGTRLSIL.

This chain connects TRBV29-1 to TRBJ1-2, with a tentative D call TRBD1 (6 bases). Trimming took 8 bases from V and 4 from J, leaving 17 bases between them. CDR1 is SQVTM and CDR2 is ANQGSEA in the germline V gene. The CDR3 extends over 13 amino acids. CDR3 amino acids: CSTYRQDSYGYTF. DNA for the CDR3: TGCAGCACCTACAGACAGGATTCCTATGGCTACACCTTC.

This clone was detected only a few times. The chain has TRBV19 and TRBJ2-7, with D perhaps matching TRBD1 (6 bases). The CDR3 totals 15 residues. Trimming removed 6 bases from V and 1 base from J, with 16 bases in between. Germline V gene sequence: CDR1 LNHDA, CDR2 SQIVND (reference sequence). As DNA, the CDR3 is TGTGCCAGTAGCCTCCGGGACAAGGGATCCTACGAGCAGTACTTC. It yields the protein CASSLRDKGSYEQYF.

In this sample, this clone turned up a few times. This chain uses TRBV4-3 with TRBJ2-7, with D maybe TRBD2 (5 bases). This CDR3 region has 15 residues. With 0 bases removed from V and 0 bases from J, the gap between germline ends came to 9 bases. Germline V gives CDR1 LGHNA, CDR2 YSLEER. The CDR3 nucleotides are TGCGCCAGCAGCCAAGAAGGGAGTGTCTCCTACGAGCAGTACTTC. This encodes CASSQEGSVSYEQYF.

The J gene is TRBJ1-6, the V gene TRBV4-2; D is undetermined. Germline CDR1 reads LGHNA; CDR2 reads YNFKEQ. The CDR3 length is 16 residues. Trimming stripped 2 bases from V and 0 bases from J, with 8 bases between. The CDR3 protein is CASSQPDTSYNSPLHF. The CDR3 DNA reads TGTGCCAGCAGCCAACCAGATACCTCCTATAATTCACCCCTCCACTTT.

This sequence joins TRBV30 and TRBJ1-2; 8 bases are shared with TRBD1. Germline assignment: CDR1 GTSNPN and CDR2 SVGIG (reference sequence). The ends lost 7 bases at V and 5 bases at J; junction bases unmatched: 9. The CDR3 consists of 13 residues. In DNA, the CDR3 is TGTGCCTCCACCGGGACAGGCGTATATGGCTACACCTTC. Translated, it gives CASTGTGVYGYTF.

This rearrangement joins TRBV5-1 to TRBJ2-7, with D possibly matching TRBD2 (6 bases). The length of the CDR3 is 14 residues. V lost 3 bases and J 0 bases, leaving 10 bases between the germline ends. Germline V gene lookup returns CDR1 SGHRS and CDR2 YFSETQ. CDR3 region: CASSWGGVSYEQYF. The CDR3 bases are TGCGCCAGCAGCTGGGGAGGAGTCTCCTACGAGCAGTACTTC.

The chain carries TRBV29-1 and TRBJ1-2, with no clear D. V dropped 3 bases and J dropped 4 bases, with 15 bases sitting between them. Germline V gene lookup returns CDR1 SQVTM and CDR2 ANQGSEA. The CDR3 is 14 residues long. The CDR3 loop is CSVEAGERGYGYTF. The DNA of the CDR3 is TGCAGCGTTGAGGCGGGTGAGAGAGGCTATGGCTACACCTTC.

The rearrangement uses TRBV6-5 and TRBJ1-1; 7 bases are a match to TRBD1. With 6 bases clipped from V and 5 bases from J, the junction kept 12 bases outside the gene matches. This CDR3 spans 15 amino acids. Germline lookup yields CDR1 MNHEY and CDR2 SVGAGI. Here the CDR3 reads CASRYQTGTKTEAFF. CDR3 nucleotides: TGTGCCAGCAGATATCAGACAGGGACGAAGACTGAAGCTTTCTTT.

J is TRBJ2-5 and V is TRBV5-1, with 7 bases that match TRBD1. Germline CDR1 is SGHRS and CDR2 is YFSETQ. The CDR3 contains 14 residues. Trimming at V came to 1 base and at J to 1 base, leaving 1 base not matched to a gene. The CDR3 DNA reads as TGCGCCAGCAGCTTGAGGGACAGCCAAGAGACCCAGTACTTC. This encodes CASSLRDSQETQYF.

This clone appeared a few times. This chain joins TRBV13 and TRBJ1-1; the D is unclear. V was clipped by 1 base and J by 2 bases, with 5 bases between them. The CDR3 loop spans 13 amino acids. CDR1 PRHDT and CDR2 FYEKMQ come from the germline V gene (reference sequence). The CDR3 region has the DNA TGTGCCAGCAGCTTAGCGGACAACACTGAAGCTTTCTTT. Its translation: CASSLADNTEAFF.

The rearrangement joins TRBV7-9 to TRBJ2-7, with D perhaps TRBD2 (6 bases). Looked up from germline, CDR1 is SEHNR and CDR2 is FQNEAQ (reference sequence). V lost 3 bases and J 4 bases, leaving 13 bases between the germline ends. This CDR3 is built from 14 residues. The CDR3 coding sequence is TGTGCCAGCAGCTTTAATCGGGAGAAATACGAGCAGTACTTC. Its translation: CASSFNREKYEQYF.

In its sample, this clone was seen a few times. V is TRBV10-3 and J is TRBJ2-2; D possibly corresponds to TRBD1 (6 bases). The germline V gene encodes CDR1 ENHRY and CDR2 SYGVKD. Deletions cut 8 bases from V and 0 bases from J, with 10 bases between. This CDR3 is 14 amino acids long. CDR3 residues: CAIEGGPNTGELFF. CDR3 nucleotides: TGTGCCATCGAAGGGGGACCGAACACCGGGGAGCTGTTTTTT.

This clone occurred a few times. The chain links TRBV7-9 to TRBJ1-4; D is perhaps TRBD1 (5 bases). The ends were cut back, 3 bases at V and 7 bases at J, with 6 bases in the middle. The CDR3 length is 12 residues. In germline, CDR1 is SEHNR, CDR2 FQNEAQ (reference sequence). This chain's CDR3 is CASSFGTEKLFF. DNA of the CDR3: TGTGCCAGCAGCTTCGGGACTGAAAAACTGTTTTTT.

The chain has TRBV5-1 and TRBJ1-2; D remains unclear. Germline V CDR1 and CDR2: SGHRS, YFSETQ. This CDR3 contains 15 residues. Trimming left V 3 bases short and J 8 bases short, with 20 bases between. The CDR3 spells CASSYGPPSQEGYTF. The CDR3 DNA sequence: TGCGCCAGCAGCTACGGACCGCCTTCTCAGGAGGGCTACACCTTC.

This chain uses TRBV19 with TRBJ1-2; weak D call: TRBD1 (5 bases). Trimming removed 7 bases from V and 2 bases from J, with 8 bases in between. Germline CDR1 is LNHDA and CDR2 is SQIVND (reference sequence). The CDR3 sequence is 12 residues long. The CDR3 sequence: CASKEGNYGYTF. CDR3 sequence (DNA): TGTGCCAGTAAGGAGGGGAACTATGGCTACACCTTC.

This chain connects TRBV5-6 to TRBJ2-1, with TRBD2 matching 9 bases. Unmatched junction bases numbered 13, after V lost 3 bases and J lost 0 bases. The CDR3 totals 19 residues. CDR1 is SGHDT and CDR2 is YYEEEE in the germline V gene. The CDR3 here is CASSSSSGGRTLSYNEQFF. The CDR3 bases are TGTGCCAGCAGCTCGTCGAGCGGGGGGCGAACCCTCTCCTACAATGAGCAGTTCTTC.

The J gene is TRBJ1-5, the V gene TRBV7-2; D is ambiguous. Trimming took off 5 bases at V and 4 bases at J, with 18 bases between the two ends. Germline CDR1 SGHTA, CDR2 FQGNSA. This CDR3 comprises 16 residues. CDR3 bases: TGTGCCAGCAGCACCAGAGGTGGTACGGGAAATCAGCCCCAGCATTTT. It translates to CASSTRGGTGNQPQHF.

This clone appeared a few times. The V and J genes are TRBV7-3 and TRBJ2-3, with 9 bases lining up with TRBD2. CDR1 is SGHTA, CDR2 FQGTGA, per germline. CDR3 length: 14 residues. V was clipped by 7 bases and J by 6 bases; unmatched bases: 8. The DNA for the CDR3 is TGTGCCAGCACCCAAGCGGGGGGAGGTGATACGCAGTATTTT. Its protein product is CASTQAGGGDTQYF.

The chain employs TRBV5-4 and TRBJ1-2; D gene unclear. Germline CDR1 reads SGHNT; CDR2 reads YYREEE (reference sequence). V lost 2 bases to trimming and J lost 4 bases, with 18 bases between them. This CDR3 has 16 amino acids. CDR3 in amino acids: CASSLAEATISYGYTF. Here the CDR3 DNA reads TGTGCCAGCAGCTTAGCGGAGGCCACGATATCCTATGGCTACACCTTC.

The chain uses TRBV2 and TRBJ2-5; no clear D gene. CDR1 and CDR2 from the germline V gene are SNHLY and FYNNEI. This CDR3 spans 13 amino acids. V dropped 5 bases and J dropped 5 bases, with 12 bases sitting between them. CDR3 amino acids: CASSRLGRETQYF. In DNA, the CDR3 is TGTGCCAGCAGTCGTTTAGGGCGGGAGACCCAGTACTTC.

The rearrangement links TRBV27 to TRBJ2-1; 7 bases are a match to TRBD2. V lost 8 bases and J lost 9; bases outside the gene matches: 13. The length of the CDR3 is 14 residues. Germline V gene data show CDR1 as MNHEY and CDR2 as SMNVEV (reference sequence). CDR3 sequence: CASRPGLTLGEQFF. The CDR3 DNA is TGTGCCAGCCGGCCGGGACTAACGCTGGGTGAGCAGTTCTTC.

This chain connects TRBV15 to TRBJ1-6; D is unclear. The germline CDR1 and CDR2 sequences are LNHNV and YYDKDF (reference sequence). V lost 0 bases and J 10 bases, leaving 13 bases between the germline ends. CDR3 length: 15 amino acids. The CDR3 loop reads CATSRESGAGSPLHF. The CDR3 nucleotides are TGTGCCACCAGCAGAGAGAGTGGCGCGGGATCACCCCTCCACTTT. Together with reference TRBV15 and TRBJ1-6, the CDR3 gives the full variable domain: DAMVIQNPRYQVTQFGKPVTLSCSQTLNHNVMYWYQQKSSQAPKLLFHYYDKDFNNEADTPDNFQSRRPNTSFCFLDIRSPGLGDTAMYLCATSRESGAGSPLHFGNGTRLTVT.

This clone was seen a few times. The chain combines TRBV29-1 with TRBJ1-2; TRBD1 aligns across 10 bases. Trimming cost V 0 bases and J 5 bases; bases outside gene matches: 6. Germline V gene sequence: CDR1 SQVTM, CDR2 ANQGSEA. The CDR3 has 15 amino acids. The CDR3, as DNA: TGCAGCGTTGAAGATCAGTGGACAGGGGGATATGGCTACACCTTC. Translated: CSVEDQWTGGYGYTF.

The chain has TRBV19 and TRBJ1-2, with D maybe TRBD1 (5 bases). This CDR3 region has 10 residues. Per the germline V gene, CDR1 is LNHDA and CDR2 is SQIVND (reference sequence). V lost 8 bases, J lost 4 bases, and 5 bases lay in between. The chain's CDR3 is CASGAYGYTF. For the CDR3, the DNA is TGTGCCAGTGGGGCCTATGGCTACACCTTC.

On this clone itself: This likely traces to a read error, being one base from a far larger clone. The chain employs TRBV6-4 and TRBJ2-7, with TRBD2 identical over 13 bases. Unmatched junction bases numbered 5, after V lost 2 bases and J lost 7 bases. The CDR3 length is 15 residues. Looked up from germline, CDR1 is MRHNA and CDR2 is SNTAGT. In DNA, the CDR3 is TGTGCCAGCAGTGACACTAGCGGGGGGGCCAATGAGCAGTACTTC. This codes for CASSDTSGGANEQYF.

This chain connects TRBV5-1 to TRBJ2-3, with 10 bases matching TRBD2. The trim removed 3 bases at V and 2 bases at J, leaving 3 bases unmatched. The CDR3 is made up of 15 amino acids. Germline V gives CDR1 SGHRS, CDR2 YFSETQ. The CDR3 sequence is CASSSGLAVTDTQYF. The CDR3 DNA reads TGCGCCAGCAGCTCCGGACTAGCGGTCACAGATACGCAGTATTTT. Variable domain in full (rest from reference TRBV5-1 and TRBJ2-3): KAGVTQTPRYLIKTRGQQVTLSCSPISGHRSVSWYQQTPGQGLQFLFEYFSETQRNKGNFPGRFSGRQFSNSRSEMNVSTLELGDSALYLCASSSGLAVTDTQYFGPGTRLTVL.